One and the same sample provided the 8 T cell receptor beta chains below, sequenced in a study of T cell responses to AZD1222 COVID-19 vaccine. Only in-frame clones appear in the TCRdb table, and some are missing; sequencing was by immunoSEQ multiplex PCR. Counted here are 90,000 to 120,000 clones, 87% occurring once; the ten biggest clones make up 3.5% to 4.5%. This sample comprised peripheral blood, obtained on day 0 of AZD1222 vaccination. The origin of the receptors is an adult in good health.

This clone has just a few counts. This sequence joins TRBV7-9 and TRBJ1-1, with D uncertain. Trimming took 5 bases from V and 1 from J, leaving 11 bases between them. Germline CDR1 is SEHNR and CDR2 is FQNEAQ (reference sequence). The CDR3 is made up of 14 amino acids. CDR3 protein: CASSLEVWNTEAFF. Here the CDR3 DNA reads TGTGCCAGCAGCCTTGAGGTGTGGAACACTGAAGCTTTCTTT.

The chain couples TRBV13 to TRBJ1-2, with unresolved D. Germline-derived CDR1 and CDR2 are PRHDT and FYEKMQ (reference sequence). The CDR3 spans 16 residues. V lost 2 bases and J lost 6, with 19 bases in between. The CDR3, as DNA: TGTGCCAGCAGCTTACCAGAGGCAGCGTCGGGAGATGGCTACACCTTC. This encodes CASSLPEAASGDGYTF.

This rearrangement joins TRBV7-2 to TRBJ1-1; the D gene is possibly TRBD1 (5 bases). The germline V gene encodes CDR1 SGHTA and CDR2 FQGNSA. This CDR3 region has 14 residues. Trimming took 5 bases from V and 1 from J, leaving 11 bases between them. The DNA for the CDR3 is TGTGCCAGCAGCCTACCGACAGAGAACACTGAAGCTTTCTTT. Residues: CASSLPTENTEAFF.

The chain joins TRBV7-3 to TRBJ1-2; 9 nucleotides line up with TRBD1. Germline V gives CDR1 SGHTA, CDR2 FQGTGA. V lost 4 bases to trimming and J lost 8 bases; unmatched junction nucleotides: 5. The CDR3 has 13 residues. The CDR3 DNA reads as TGTGCCAGCAGCTCCGGGACAGGGAGAGGCTACACCTTC. It yields the protein CASSSGTGRGYTF. Drawing the rest from reference TRBV7-3 and TRBJ1-2, the complete variable domain is GAGVSQTPSNKVTEKGKYVELRCDPISGHTALYWYRQSLGQGPEFLIYFQGTGAADDSGLPNDRFFAVRPEGSVSTLKIQRTERGDSAVYLCASSSGTGRGYTFGSGTRLTVV.

The chain has TRBV5-4 and TRBJ2-7; possible D gene TRBD2, 7 bases. V was trimmed by 0 bases and J by 6 bases, leaving 16 bases between them. CDR1 is SGHNT and CDR2 is YYREEE in the germline V gene (reference sequence). The CDR3 spans 15 residues. The CDR3 DNA is TGTGCCAGCAGCTTGGGATCCAGGGGAGGGGTCGAGCAGTACTTC. It is translated as CASSLGSRGGVEQYF.

This clone has just a few counts. The gene calls are TRBV19 and TRBJ1-2; possible D gene TRBD1, 6 bases. Trimming took 2 bases from V and 2 from J, leaving 15 bases between them. This CDR3 spans 16 amino acids. CDR1 is LNHDA and CDR2 is SQIVND in the germline V gene (reference sequence). The CDR3 loop is CASSILRVGANYGYTF. As DNA, the CDR3 is TGTGCCAGTAGTATACTTCGCGTGGGGGCGAACTATGGCTACACCTTC.

This chain connects TRBV10-3 to TRBJ2-1, with D perhaps matching TRBD1 (5 bases). Deletions cut 6 bases from V and 6 bases from J, with 21 bases between. The CDR3 loop spans 16 amino acids. Germline loops: CDR1 ENHRY, CDR2 SYGVKD. CDR3 protein: CAIRPSGAKEGNEQFF. CDR3 DNA sequence: TGTGCCATCAGACCGTCTGGGGCTAAAGAAGGCAATGAGCAGTTCTTC.

This clone was detected a few times. The rearrangement joins TRBV6-2 or TRBV6-3 to TRBJ2-3; D remains ambiguous. The CDR3 loop spans 14 amino acids. Germline CDR1 is MNHEY and CDR2 is SVGEGT. V gave up 2 bases and J gave up 7 bases, with 13 bases separating them. The CDR3 protein is CASSYPDSRNTQYF. The CDR3 nucleotides are TGTGCCAGCAGTTACCCCGACTCCCGGAATACGCAGTATTTT.